These 21 T cell receptor beta chains share one sample of origin, sequenced in a study of post-analysis software for immune sequencing data. Findings of the study overall: The five TRBV segments detected at higher frequency in patients than in controls included TRBV5-6, TRBV5-1 and TRBV20-1.

Which antigens these TCRs recognize remains unknown. Unique-molecular-identifier-tagged TCR beta cDNA libraries were used. TCRdb fed the PCR reads into MiXCR, producing one record per CDR3 protein. The sample has roughly 800,000 distinct CDR3 sequences, more than 45% seen once. Sample: blood. The receptors were gathered from a girl aged 10-17 years with multiple sclerosis.

The J gene is TRBJ2-7, the V gene TRBV20-1, with D maybe TRBD1 (6 bases). The V end was cut by 4 bases, the J end by 4 bases, with 14 bases between. The V gene's germline CDR1 is DFQATT and CDR2 SNEGSKA (reference sequence). The CDR3 contains 13 residues. The CDR3 sequence: CSAITGYGYEQYF. The CDR3 DNA reads as TGCAGTGCTATAACAGGGTATGGTTACGAGCAGTACTTC.

The J gene is TRBJ1-2, the V gene TRBV12-3 or TRBV12-4; perhaps TRBD1 as D (6 bases). The V and J ends lost 6 bases and 3 bases respectively, with 11 bases between them. CDR3 size: 13 residues. The CDR3 reads CASRFPGDYGYTF. The DNA of the CDR3 is TGTGCCAGCAGGTTCCCAGGGGACTATGGCTACACCTTC.

The count of this clonotype is one. The chain has TRBV3-1 and TRBJ2-7, with D perhaps matching TRBD1 or TRBD2 (5 bases each). V gave up 1 base and J gave up 5 bases, with 15 bases separating them. This CDR3 is built from 15 residues. CDR1 and CDR2 (germline): LGHDT, YNNKEL (reference sequence). CDR3 protein: CASSQGIGAGHEQYF. CDR3 in DNA: TGTGCCAGCAGCCAAGGAATCGGGGCAGGGCACGAGCAGTACTTC.

The chain is built from TRBV27 and TRBJ2-1; TRBD2 aligns across 7 bases. The CDR3 extends over 15 amino acids. V lost 6 bases to trimming and J lost 4 bases; unmatched junction nucleotides: 9. Germline-derived CDR1 and CDR2 are MNHEY and SMNVEV (reference sequence). The CDR3 sequence is CASREREGLYNEQFF. The CDR3 DNA reads as TGTGCCAGCAGGGAGCGGGAAGGGCTGTACAATGAGCAGTTCTTC.

The chain's CDR3 is CAAGAGGGDEQFF. CDR3 bases: TGTGCCGCTGGGGCAGGGGGTGGGGATGAGCAGTTCTTC. The V gene is TRBV25-1, the J gene TRBJ2-1, with TRBD1 identical over 7 bases. J was trimmed by 8 bases and V by 11 bases; bases with no gene match: 12. Germline CDR1 reads MGHDK; CDR2 reads SYGVNS. CDR3 length: 13 amino acids.

This chain uses TRBV4-2 with TRBJ1-2; D remains unclear. Germline CDR1 is LGHNA and CDR2 is YNFKEQ. V dropped 1 base and J dropped 4 bases, with 10 bases sitting between them. The CDR3 sequence is 14 residues long. CDR3 sequence reads: CASSQGVGSYGYTF. The CDR3 bases are TGTGCCAGCAGCCAAGGGGTAGGTTCCTATGGCTACACCTTC.

On this clonotype: The junction and the germline gene differ at one end; a read error may be behind it. The rearrangement joins TRBV9 to TRBJ2-1; TRBD2 aligns across 8 bases. Looked up from germline, CDR1 is SGDLS and CDR2 is YYNGEE. This CDR3 comprises 16 residues. The CDR3 loop is CASSVRLGLADNEQFF. Written as DNA, the CDR3 is TGTGCCAGTAGCGTAAGGCTAGGACTAGCTGACAATGAGCAGTTCTTC.

The chain combines TRBV10-3 with TRBJ1-1, with 12 bases that match TRBD1. The ends lost 6 bases at V and 1 base at J; junction bases unmatched: 6. CDR3 size: 16 residues. CDR1 and CDR2 from the germline V gene are ENHRY and SYGVKD. The CDR3 bases are TGTGCCATCAGGGTTAGGGGACAGGGGGCGAACACTGAAGCTTTCTTT. Translating it yields CAIRVRGQGANTEAFF.

The chain employs TRBV9 and TRBJ1-6; D may be TRBD1 (5 bases). Germline-derived CDR1 and CDR2 are SGDLS and YYNGEE. V lost 0 bases and J lost 8, with 9 bases in between. This CDR3 is 14 amino acids long. CDR3 in DNA: TGTGCCAGCAGCGTAGGGGACGGAGATTCACCCCTCCACTTT. Translated, it gives CASSVGDGDSPLHF.

This clonotype was seen only a few times. The V gene is TRBV7-8, the J gene TRBJ1-2; D is ambiguous. The V gene's germline CDR1 is SGHVS and CDR2 FQNEAQ. The CDR3 totals 13 residues. V was shortened by 5 bases and J by 4 bases, with 11 bases between the two germline ends. The CDR3 region has the DNA TGTGCCAGCAGCGCCGGTGGGGTCTATGGCTACACCTTC. This gives the protein CASSAGGVYGYTF.

In its sample, this clonotype was seen a few times. The V and J genes are TRBV7-9 and TRBJ2-1; D is uncertain. The CDR3 consists of 13 residues. Trimming removed 2 bases at V and 5 bases at J, with 7 bases between. CDR1 is SEHNR, CDR2 FQNEAQ, per germline (reference sequence). CDR3: CASSLSTHNEQFF. DNA for the CDR3: TGTGCCAGCAGCTTAAGCACCCACAATGAGCAGTTCTTC.

The rearrangement uses TRBV5-5 and TRBJ1-4; TRBD1 might be the D (5 bases). V dropped 0 bases and J dropped 2 bases, with 5 bases sitting between them. This CDR3 is built from 14 residues. CDR1 SGHKS and CDR2 YYEKEE come from the germline V gene (reference sequence). CDR3 sequence reads: CASSLEGTNEKLFF. DNA for the CDR3: TGTGCCAGCAGCTTGGAGGGGACTAATGAAAAACTGTTTTTT.

This sequence joins TRBV11-1 and TRBJ2-1; 14 bases are a match to TRBD2. Germline CDR1 and CDR2: SGHAT and FQDESV (reference sequence). V was clipped by 4 bases and J by 4 bases; unmatched bases: 6. This CDR3 contains 17 residues. The chain's CDR3 is CASSSTRLAGGYNEQFF. The CDR3 DNA reads TGTGCCAGCAGCTCCACCCGACTAGCGGGAGGGTACAATGAGCAGTTCTTC.

The J gene is TRBJ2-7, the V gene TRBV3-1; D ambiguous. The germline V gene encodes CDR1 LGHDT and CDR2 YNNKEL (reference sequence). This CDR3 region has 13 residues. Trimming took off 4 bases at V and 4 bases at J, with 11 bases between the two ends. The CDR3 DNA reads as TGTGCCAGCAGCCCCCATACCTCATACGAGCAGTACTTC. It encodes CASSPHTSYEQYF.

The chain uses TRBV6-2 or TRBV6-3 and TRBJ2-3, with D unclear. V lost 2 bases to trimming and J lost 1 base, with 7 bases between them. The CDR3 consists of 14 residues. The germline gives CDR1 MNHEY, CDR2 SVGEGT. CDR3 protein: CASSYAEGTDTQYF. In nucleotides, the CDR3 is TGTGCCAGCAGTTACGCGGAAGGCACAGATACGCAGTATTTT.

The V gene is TRBV4-1, the J gene TRBJ2-1, with 10 nucleotides matching TRBD2. The CDR3 extends over 15 amino acids. Trimming removed 0 bases from V and 10 bases from J; junction bases left unmatched: 6. CDR1 is MGHRA, CDR2 YSYEKL, per germline. The CDR3 DNA sequence: TGCGCCAGCAGCCAAGATGCCCTAGCGGGAGTCGAGCAGTTCTTC. As protein: CASSQDALAGVEQFF.

This rearrangement joins TRBV3-1 to TRBJ1-1; D is uncertain. The germline V gene encodes CDR1 LGHDT and CDR2 YNNKEL (reference sequence). V dropped 4 bases and J dropped 7 bases, with 19 bases sitting between them. The CDR3 is made up of 15 amino acids. The CDR3 spells CASSPHFDSNFEAFF. The CDR3 region has the DNA TGTGCCAGCAGCCCCCATTTCGATTCGAACTTTGAAGCTTTCTTT.

The gene calls are TRBV18 and TRBJ2-3; D is ambiguous. Germline V gene sequence: CDR1 KGHSH, CDR2 LQKENI. The CDR3 length is 12 residues. V was cut by 2 bases and J by 4 bases, with 4 bases left in between. CDR3 loop: CASSPTPDTQYF. For the CDR3, the DNA is TGTGCCAGCTCACCAACCCCAGATACGCAGTATTTT. Looking up the rest from reference TRBV18 and TRBJ2-3 gives the full variable domain: NAGVMQNPRHLVRRRGQEARLRCSPMKGHSHVYWYRQLPEEGLKFMVYLQKENIIDESGMPKERFSAEFPKEGPSILRIQQVVRGDSAAYFCASSPTPDTQYFGPGTRLTVL.

This clonotype occurred a few times. The J gene is TRBJ2-6, the V gene TRBV6-1; 11 bases align to TRBD2. CDR1 MNHNS and CDR2 SASEGT come from the germline V gene. The trim removed 5 bases at V and 1 base at J, leaving 4 bases unmatched. There are 17 residues in the CDR3. This CDR3 is CASSPGLAESGANVLTF. DNA of the CDR3: TGTGCCAGCAGTCCGGGACTAGCGGAGTCTGGGGCCAACGTCCTGACTTTC.

This clonotype was observed at least ten times. The chain is built from TRBV6-2 or TRBV6-3 and TRBJ1-2; D is unresolved. The CDR3 length is 13 residues. From germline, CDR1 is MNHEY and CDR2 SVGEGT. Trimming cost V 5 bases and J 6 bases, with 13 bases left between them. As DNA, the CDR3 is TGTGCCAGCAGTACGGACCTAATTGATGGCTACACCTTC. It encodes CASSTDLIDGYTF.

The chain uses TRBV25-1 and TRBJ1-1; D is undetermined. Germline CDR1 MGHDK, CDR2 SYGVNS. The V and J ends lost 1 base and 3 bases respectively, with 15 bases between them. The CDR3 runs to 16 residues. DNA for the CDR3: TGTGCCAGCAGTGAATCTCCGAAACAGTCGGACACTGAAGCTTTCTTT. Translated, it gives CASSESPKQSDTEAFF.